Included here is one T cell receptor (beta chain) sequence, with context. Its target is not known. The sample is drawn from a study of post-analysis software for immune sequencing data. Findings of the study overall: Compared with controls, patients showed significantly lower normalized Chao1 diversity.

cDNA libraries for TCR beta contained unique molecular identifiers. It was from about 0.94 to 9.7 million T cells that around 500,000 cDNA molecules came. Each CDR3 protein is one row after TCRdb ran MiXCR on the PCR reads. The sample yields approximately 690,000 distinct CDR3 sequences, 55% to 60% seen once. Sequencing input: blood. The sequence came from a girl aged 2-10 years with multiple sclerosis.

CDR3 sequence: CASGYRGPIYNEQFF. DNA of the CDR3: TGTGCTAGTGGTTATAGGGGGCCCATCTACAATGAGCAGTTCTTC. The V gene is TRBV12-5, the J gene TRBJ2-1, with TRBD1 matching over 7 bases. The CDR3 consists of 15 residues. Germline V gene sequence: CDR1 LGHNT, CDR2 FRNRAP. Trimming at V came to 4 bases and at J to 3 bases, leaving 6 bases not matched to a gene. The entire variable domain, with the rest obtained from reference TRBV12-5 and TRBJ2-1, is as follows: DARVTQTPRHKVTEMGQEVTMRCQPILGHNTVFWYRQTMMQGLELLAYFRNRAPLDDSGMPKDRFSAEMPDATLATLKIQPSEPRDSAVYFCASGYRGPIYNEQFFGPGTRLTVL.